This TCR beta chain derives from a study of blood T cell repertoires in COVID-19. Study summary: Sites in the United States, Italy and Spain provided acute and convalescent COVID-19 samples.

Assay used: immunoSEQ multiplex PCR; TCRdb lists only in-frame clones, some missing. This table holds 240,000 or so clones, 60% to 75% found once. Trimming took 2 bases from V and 4 from J, leaving 11 bases between them. The V gene's germline CDR1 is SQVTM and CDR2 ANQGSEA. The CDR3 consists of 13 residues. The receptor's source is a woman over 75 with acute or convalescent COVID-19. The sample taken for sequencing was peripheral blood. This chain links TRBV29-1 with TRBJ1-2; D is unresolved. DNA for the CDR3: TGCAGCGTTGAACACAGCTATTCCTATGGCTACACCTTC. It translates to CSVEHSYSYGYTF.